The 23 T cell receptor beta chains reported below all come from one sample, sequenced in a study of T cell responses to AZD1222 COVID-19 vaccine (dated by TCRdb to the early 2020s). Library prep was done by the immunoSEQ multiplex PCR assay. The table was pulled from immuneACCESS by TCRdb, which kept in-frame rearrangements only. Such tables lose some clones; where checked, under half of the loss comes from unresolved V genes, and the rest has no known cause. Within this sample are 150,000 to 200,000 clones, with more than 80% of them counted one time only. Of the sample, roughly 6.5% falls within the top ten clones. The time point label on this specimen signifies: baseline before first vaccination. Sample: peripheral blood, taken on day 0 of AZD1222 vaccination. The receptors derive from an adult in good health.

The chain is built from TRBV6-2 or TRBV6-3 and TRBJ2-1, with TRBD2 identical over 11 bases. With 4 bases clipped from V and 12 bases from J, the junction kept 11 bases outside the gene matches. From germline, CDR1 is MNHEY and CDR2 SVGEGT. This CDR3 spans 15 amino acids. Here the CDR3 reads CASSLPGLAALGQFF. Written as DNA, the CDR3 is TGTGCCAGCAGTTTACCGGGACTAGCGGCCCTGGGGCAGTTCTTC.

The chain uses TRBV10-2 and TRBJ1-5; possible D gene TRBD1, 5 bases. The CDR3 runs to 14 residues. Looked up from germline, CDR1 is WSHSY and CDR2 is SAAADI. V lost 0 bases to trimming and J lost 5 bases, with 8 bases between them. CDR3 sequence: CASSESEGHQPQHF. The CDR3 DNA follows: TGCGCCAGCAGTGAGTCAGAGGGGCATCAGCCCCAGCATTTT.

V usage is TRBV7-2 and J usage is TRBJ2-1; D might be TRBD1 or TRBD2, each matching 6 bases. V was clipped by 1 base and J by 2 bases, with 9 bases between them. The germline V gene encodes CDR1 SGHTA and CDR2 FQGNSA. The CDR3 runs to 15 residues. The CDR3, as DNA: TGTGCCAGCAGCTTAGAGGGGGGCACCTACAATGAGCAGTTCTTC. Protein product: CASSLEGGTYNEQFF.

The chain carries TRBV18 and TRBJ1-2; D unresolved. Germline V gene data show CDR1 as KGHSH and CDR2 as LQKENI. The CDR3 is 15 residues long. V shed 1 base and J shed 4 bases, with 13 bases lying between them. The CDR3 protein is CASSPQETLGYGYTF. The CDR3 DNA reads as TGTGCCAGCTCACCACAAGAGACTCTTGGCTATGGCTACACCTTC.

CDR3 coding DNA: TGCGCCAGCAGTCGGGACTCTGCCGGCCTCGAGCAGTACTTC. This sequence encodes CASSRDSAGLEQYF. The J gene is TRBJ2-7, the V gene TRBV10-1; possible D gene TRBD2, 6 bases. This CDR3 contains 14 residues. Germline V gene data show CDR1 as WNHNN and CDR2 as SYGVQD (reference sequence). V lost 5 bases and J lost 6, with 17 bases in between.

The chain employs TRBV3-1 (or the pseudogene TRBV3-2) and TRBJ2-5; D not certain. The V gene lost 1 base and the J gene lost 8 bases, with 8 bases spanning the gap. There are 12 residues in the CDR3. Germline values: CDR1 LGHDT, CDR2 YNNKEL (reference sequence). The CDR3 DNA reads TGTGCCAGCAGCCAAGGGCAAGTCACCCAGTACTTC. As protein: CASSQGQVTQYF.

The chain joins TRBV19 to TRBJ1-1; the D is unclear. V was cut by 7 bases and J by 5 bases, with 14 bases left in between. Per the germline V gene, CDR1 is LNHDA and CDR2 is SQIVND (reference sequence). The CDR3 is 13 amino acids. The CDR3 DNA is TGTGCCAGTACCTCAAGGCAAGGAACTGAAGCTTTCTTT. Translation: CASTSRQGTEAFF.

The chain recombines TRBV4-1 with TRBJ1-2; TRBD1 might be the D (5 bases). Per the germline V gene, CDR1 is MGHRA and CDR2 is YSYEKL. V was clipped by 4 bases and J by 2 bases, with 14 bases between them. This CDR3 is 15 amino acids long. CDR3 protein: CASSPVLGGNYGYTF. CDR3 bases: TGCGCCAGCAGCCCCGTACTGGGGGGGAACTATGGCTACACCTTC.

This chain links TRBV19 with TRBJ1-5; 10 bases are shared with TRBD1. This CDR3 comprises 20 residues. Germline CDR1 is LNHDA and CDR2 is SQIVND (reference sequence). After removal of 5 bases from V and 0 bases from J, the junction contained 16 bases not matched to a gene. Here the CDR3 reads CASSQDRGRLGENSNQPQHF. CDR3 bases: TGTGCCAGTAGTCAAGACAGGGGGCGATTAGGGGAAAATAGCAATCAGCCCCAGCATTTT.

For the CDR3, the DNA is TGTGCCAGCAGCTCCTACTCGGGGCACTCCTACGAGCAGTACTTC. Its translation: CASSSYSGHSYEQYF. The chain uses TRBV7-9 and TRBJ2-7; D may match TRBD1 or TRBD2 (5 bases each). CDR1 and CDR2 (germline): SEHNR, FQNEAQ (reference sequence). The V end was cut by 4 bases, the J end by 0 bases, with 13 bases between. This CDR3 is 15 amino acids long.

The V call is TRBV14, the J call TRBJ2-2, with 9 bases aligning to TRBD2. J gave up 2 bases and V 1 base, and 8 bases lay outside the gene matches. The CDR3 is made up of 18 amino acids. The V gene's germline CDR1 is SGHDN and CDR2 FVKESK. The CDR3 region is CASSQAWRGGSNTGELFF. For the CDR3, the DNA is TGTGCCAGCAGCCAAGCATGGCGGGGGGGCTCTAACACCGGGGAGCTGTTTTTT.

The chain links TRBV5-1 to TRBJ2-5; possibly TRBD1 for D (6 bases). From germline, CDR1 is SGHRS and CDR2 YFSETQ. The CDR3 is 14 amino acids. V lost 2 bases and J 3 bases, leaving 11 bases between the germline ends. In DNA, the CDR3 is TGCGCCAGCAGCTTCACCGGGACAAAAGAGACCCAGTACTTC. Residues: CASSFTGTKETQYF.

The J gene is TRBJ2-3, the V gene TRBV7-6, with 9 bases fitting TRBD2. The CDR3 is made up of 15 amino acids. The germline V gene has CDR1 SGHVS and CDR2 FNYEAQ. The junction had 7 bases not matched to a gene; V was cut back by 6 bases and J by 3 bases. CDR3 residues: CASRGLAQGTDTQYF. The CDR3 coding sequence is TGTGCCAGCAGGGGACTAGCTCAGGGGACAGATACGCAGTATTTT.

DNA of the CDR3: TGTGCCAGCACCGCGGGGGGGACCTATGGCTACACCTTC. This translates into CASTAGGTYGYTF. The V and J genes are TRBV7-2 and TRBJ1-2, with TRBD1 as a possible D gene (5 bases). Germline CDR1 is SGHTA and CDR2 is FQGNSA. There are 13 residues in the CDR3. V lost 7 bases, J lost 4 bases, and 13 bases lay in between.

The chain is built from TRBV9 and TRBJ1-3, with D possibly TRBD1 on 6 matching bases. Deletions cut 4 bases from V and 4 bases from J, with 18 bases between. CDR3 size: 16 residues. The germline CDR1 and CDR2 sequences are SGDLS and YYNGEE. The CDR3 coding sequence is TGTGCCAGCAGCCCCTTAAACAGGGCATCCGGAAACACCATATATTTT. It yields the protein CASSPLNRASGNTIYF.

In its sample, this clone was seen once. CDR3: CAINPTGEAGYTF. The DNA of the CDR3 is TGTGCCATCAACCCCACAGGGGAGGCGGGCTACACCTTC. This sequence joins TRBV10-3 and TRBJ1-2; 7 bases are shared with TRBD1. This CDR3 spans 13 amino acids. Looked up from germline, CDR1 is ENHRY and CDR2 is SYGVKD. V gave up 7 bases and J gave up 8 bases; unmatched junction bases: 10.

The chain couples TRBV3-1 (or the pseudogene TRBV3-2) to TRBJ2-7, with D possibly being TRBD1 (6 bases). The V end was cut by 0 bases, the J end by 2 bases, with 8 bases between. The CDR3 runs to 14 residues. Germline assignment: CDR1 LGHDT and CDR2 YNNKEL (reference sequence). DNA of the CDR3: TGTGCCAGCAGCCAAGAGGGGGCACCCTACGAGCAGTACTTC. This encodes CASSQEGAPYEQYF.

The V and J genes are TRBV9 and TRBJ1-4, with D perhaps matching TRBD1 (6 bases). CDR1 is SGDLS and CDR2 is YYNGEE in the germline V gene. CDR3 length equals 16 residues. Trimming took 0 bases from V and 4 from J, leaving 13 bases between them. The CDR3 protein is CASSVGVRGGNEKLFF. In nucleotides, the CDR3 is TGTGCCAGCAGCGTAGGAGTTCGAGGGGGTAATGAAAAACTGTTTTTT.

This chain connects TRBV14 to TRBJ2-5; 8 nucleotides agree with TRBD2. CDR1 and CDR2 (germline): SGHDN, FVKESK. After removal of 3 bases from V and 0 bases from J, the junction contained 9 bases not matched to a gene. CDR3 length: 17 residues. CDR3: CASSQTPSGWYQETQYF. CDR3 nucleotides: TGTGCCAGCAGCCAGACCCCTAGCGGGTGGTACCAAGAGACCCAGTACTTC. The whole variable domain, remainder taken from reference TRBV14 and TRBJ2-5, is EAGVTQFPSHSVIEKGQTVTLRCDPISGHDNLYWYRRVMGKEIKFLLHFVKESKQDESGMPNNRFLAERTGGTYSTLKVQPAELEDSGVYFCASSQTPSGWYQETQYFGPGTRLLVL.

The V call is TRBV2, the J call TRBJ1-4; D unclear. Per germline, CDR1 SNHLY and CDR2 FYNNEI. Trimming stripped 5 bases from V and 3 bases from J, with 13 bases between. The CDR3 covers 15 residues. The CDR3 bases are TGTGCCAGCAGTTCCCAGGAGCCCCCTAATGAAAAACTGTTTTTT. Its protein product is CASSSQEPPNEKLFF.

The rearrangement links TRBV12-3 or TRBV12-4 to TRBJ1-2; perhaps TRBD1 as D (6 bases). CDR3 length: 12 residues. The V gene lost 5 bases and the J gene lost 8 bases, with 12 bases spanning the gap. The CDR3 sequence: CASSTGSWGYTF. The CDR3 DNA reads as TGTGCCAGCAGTACAGGGTCGTGGGGCTACACCTTC.

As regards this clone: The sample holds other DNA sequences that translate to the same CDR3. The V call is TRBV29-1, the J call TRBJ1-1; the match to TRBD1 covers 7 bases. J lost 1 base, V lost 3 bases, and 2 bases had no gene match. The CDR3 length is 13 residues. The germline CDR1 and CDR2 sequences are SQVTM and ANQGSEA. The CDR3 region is CSVEGQRNTEAFF. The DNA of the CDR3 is TGCAGCGTTGAGGGACAGAGGAACACTGAAGCTTTCTTT.

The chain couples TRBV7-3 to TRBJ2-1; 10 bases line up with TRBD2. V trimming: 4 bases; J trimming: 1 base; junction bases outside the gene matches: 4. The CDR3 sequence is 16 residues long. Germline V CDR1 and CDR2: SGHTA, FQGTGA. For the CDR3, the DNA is TGTGCCAGCAGCTCCGGACTAGCGGCTTCCTACAATGAGCAGTTCTTC. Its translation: CASSSGLAASYNEQFF. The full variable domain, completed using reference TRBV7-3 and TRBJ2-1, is GAGVSQTPSNKVTEKGKYVELRCDPISGHTALYWYRQSLGQGPEFLIYFQGTGAADDSGLPNDRFFAVRPEGSVSTLKIQRTERGDSAVYLCASSSGLAASYNEQFFGPGTRLTVL.